These 32 T cell receptor beta chains share one sample of origin, sequenced in a study of tumor-infiltrating lymphocytes in primary liver carcinoma. Starting from approximately 500 ng of total RNA, TCR beta cDNA was produced with a primer in the constant region. The TCR beta library was amplified through three nested multiplex PCR rounds in a modified ARM-PCR procedure. A C-beta reverse primer was combined with TRBV1-TRBV30 forward primers in the first two PCR rounds, and each round had roughly 9 cycles. TCRdb ran MiXCR on the multiplex PCR reads and lists one entry per CDR3 protein. The sample carries 50,000 or so distinct CDR3 sequences, around 82% recorded once. The source material, about 18-31 mg of unsorted bulk tissue, was used to co-extract RNA and DNA. Sequencing input: liver tumor tissue from sampling region 5. The sample's subset: tumor region T5, tumor centre. Source of these receptors: a man aged 35 to 55 with primary liver carcinoma and hepatitis B virus infection.

The rearrangement uses TRBV29-1 and TRBJ2-5; 9 positions agree with TRBD2. J lost 4 bases, V lost 8 bases, and 14 bases had no gene match. CDR3 size: 15 residues. The germline V gene has CDR1 SQVTM and CDR2 ANQGSEA. For the CDR3, the DNA is TGCAGCACTCGGACTAGCGAGAGTTGGGCAGAGACCCAGTACTTC. It encodes CSTRTSESWAETQYF.

In regard to this clonotype: Because it lacks the conserved phenylalanine or tryptophan at the end, this CDR3 is likely a read error. V gene TRBV11-2 combines with J gene TRBJ2-2; D might be TRBD1 or TRBD2, each matching 5 bases. CDR1 is SGHAT and CDR2 is FQNNGV in the germline V gene. There are 15 residues in the CDR3. CDR3 amino acids: CASSLARGRTGVLFS. The CDR3, as DNA: TGTGCTAGCAGCTTAGCCCGGGGACGGACCGGGGTGCTGTTTTCT.

This clonotype was counted once. Since the CDR3 does not end with the conserved phenylalanine or tryptophan, this likely comes from a read error. The DNA is left out, because the CDR3 cannot be placed on it with certainty; the CDR3 is given as TCRdb lists it. The chain couples TRBV6-6 to TRBJ1-1; the listed D gene, TRBD1, was not tested against the DNA. Counting both end residues, the CDR3 totals 13 amino acids. Germline-derived CDR1 and CDR2 are MNHNY and SVGAGI (reference sequence). The CDR3 spells CASSTGGTTETFL.

To note about this clonotype: This may stem from a read error, because a much larger clone lies one nucleotide away. The CDR3 sequence: CASSMATANYGYTF. DNA of the CDR3: TGCGCCAGCAGCATGGCTACAGCTAACTATGGCTACACCTTC. The rearrangement links TRBV5-1 to TRBJ1-2; D gene ambiguous. Germline V gene sequence: CDR1 SGHRS, CDR2 YFSETQ. The CDR3 is 14 residues long. With 4 bases removed from V and 0 bases from J, the gap between germline ends came to 10 bases. Combining the CDR3 with reference TRBV5-1 and TRBJ1-2 gives the whole variable domain KAGVTQTPRYLIKTRGQQVTLSCSPISGHRSVSWYQQTPGQGLQFLFEYFSETQRNKGNFPGRFSGRQFSNSRSEMNVSTLELGDSALYLCASSMATANYGYTFGSGTRLTVV.

Regarding this clonotype: The junction departs from the called germline gene at one end, perhaps through a read error. This rearrangement joins TRBV2 to TRBJ2-2, with D possibly matching TRBD2 (5 bases). CDR1 and CDR2 from the germline V gene are SNHLY and FYNNEI. The CDR3 is 16 amino acids. The CDR3 DNA sequence: TGTGCCAACAGTGAAGTGGAGACTGCAAACACCGGGGAGCTGTCTTTT. Its protein is CANSEVETANTGELSF.

The rearrangement links TRBV3-2 to TRBJ2-1; the table's D call TRBD1 went unverified against the DNA. TRBV3-2 is an annotated pseudogene. The length of the CDR3 is 12 residues. This chain's CDR3 is CASSLTGDKQFF. The CDR3 bases are TGTGCCAGCAGCCTAACGGGGGACAAGCAGTTCTTC.

This clonotype has a count of ten or more. A junction end diverges from the germline sequence, so it may reflect a read error. The chain has TRBV5-1 and TRBJ2-1; weak D call: TRBD1 (5 bases). The CDR3 contains 11 residues. CDR1 and CDR2 (germline): SGHRS, YFSETQ. CDR3 loop: CASSLGQGLVF. DNA of the CDR3: TGCGCCAGCAGCTTAGGGCAGGGTCTTGTCTTC.

This chain connects TRBV29-1 to TRBJ2-3; TRBD2 aligns across 7 bases. Germline CDR1 reads SQVTM; CDR2 reads ANQGSEA. Trimming at V came to 4 bases and at J to 15 bases, leaving 13 bases not matched to a gene. The CDR3 loop spans 12 amino acids. CDR3 coding DNA: TGCAGCGTTGGTGCCAAGGGGACTACGCGATATTTT. Protein sequence: CSVGAKGTTRYF.

In regard to this clonotype: No conserved phenylalanine or tryptophan ends this CDR3, so it is likely a read error. It is unclear where the CDR3 begins or ends on the DNA, so no DNA is shown, and the CDR3 is as TCRdb lists it. The chain has TRBV6-1 and TRBJ1-1; the table's D call of TRBD1 was not tested on the DNA. The CDR3 extends over 12 residues, inclusive of both ends. CDR1 and CDR2 from the germline V gene are MNHNS and SASEGT. The CDR3 is CACRRGNTEAFV.

Remarks on this clonotype: A clone one base away is much larger, so this may be a read error. The chain combines TRBV19 with TRBJ2-1; tentatively, D is TRBD1 (5 bases). The CDR3 loop spans 14 amino acids. V lost 3 bases and J lost 6, with 12 bases in between. Germline V gene data show CDR1 as LNHDA and CDR2 as SQIVND (reference sequence). The DNA of the CDR3 is TGTGCCAGTAGTATCTGGGGCGCGACCAATGAGCAGTTCTTC. This gives the protein CASSIWGATNEQFF.

A word on this clonotype: Given a much more abundant clone one base away, this may be a read error. The chain combines TRBV5-1 with TRBJ1-6; D is undetermined. The CDR3 is made up of 15 amino acids. Trimming took 6 bases from V and 4 from J, leaving 14 bases between them. Germline V gives CDR1 SGHRS, CDR2 YFSETQ. DNA for the CDR3: TGCGCCAGCACGCCGGAAGTACAGTATAATTCACCCCTCCACTTT. Amino acids: CASTPEVQYNSPLHF.

Comments on this clonotype: Germline and junction disagree at one end, which may indicate a read error. The rearrangement links TRBV6-5 to TRBJ1-2; no reliable D call. Germline CDR1 and CDR2: MNHEY and SVGAGI. The CDR3 is 13 amino acids. CDR3 DNA: TGTACCAGCGGCCCACCTGGGAGCCATGGCTACACCTTC. Amino acid sequence: CTSGPPGSHGYTF.

Worth noting for this clonotype: No conserved phenylalanine or tryptophan ends this CDR3, so it is likely a read error. V is TRBV29-1 and J is TRBJ2-5; tentative D call: TRBD2 (5 bases). Germline-derived CDR1 and CDR2 are SQVTM and ANQGSEA. This CDR3 contains 13 residues. The germline V and J ends were trimmed by 8 bases and 0 bases, with 13 bases remaining between them. The CDR3 DNA reads as TGCAGCTCATCACCGGAGGACCAAGAGACCCAGTACTTA. Encoded protein: CSSSPEDQETQYL.

The chain links TRBV29-1 to TRBJ1-5; 7 bases fit TRBD1. The J call may be in error: the DNA end matches TRBJ2-3 better. CDR1 SQVTM and CDR2 ANQGSEA come from the germline V gene. The CDR3 is 13 residues long. The CDR3 region is CSVETGWNQLQYF. DNA for the CDR3: TGCAGCGTTGAGACAGGGTGGAATCAGCTCCAGTATTTT.

The gene calls are TRBV7-8 and TRBJ2-5, with 9 bases matching TRBD1. The CDR3 covers 13 residues. Germline assignment: CDR1 SGHVS and CDR2 FQNEAQ. The V segment lost 7 bases and the J segment 4 bases; nucleotides outside the gene matches: 4. The CDR3 loop is CASITGGRETQYF. The CDR3 bases are TGTGCCAGCATCACAGGGGGCAGAGAGACCCAGTACTTC.

Comment on this clonotype: The junction departs from germline at one end; a sequencing error may be responsible. The V gene is TRBV4-2, the J gene TRBJ1-1; D gene uncertain. From germline, CDR1 is LGHNA and CDR2 YNFKEQ. The CDR3 has 14 amino acids. CDR3 coding DNA: TGTGCCATCGGCCAAGGCGGGTTGAACACTGAAGCTCTCTTT. Translation gives CAIGQGGLNTEALF.

Points on this clonotype: Since the CDR3 does not end with the conserved phenylalanine or tryptophan, this likely comes from a read error. The limits of the CDR3 on the DNA are not certain, so only TCRdb's listed CDR3 is given. The chain combines TRBV7-9 with TRBJ2-1; TRBD2 reflects the table's D call only, with no check against the DNA. Both ends counted, the CDR3 spans 17 residues. Germline CDR1 reads SEHNR; CDR2 reads FQNEAQ (reference sequence). The CDR3 protein is CVSSSSLAGSSYNEEFS.

The chain is built from TRBV29-1 and TRBJ1-1, with 8 nucleotides matching TRBD1. From germline, CDR1 is SQVTM and CDR2 ANQGSEA. The CDR3 sequence is 12 residues long. CDR3 protein: CNVGTGTTEAFF. CDR3 in DNA: TGCAACGTGGGGACAGGCACCACTGAAGCTTTCTTT.

On this clonotype: This is likely a read error, given that the CDR3 carries no conserved phenylalanine or tryptophan at its end. The chain carries TRBV7-9 and TRBJ2-6; possibly TRBD1 for D (6 bases). CDR3 size: 17 residues. CDR1 is SEHNR, CDR2 FQNEAQ, per germline (reference sequence). CDR3 region: CASSPDRLSSGANVLTY. CDR3 sequence (DNA): TGTGCCAGCAGCCCCGACAGGTTAAGCTCTGGGGCTAACGTCCTGACTTAC.

Notes on this clonotype: At one end, the junction sequence differs from germline, possibly due to a read error. J is TRBJ2-1 and V is TRBV29-1; 8 nucleotides align to TRBD2. The CDR3 spans 16 residues. Germline V gives CDR1 SQVTM, CDR2 ANQGSEA. CDR3 nucleotides: TGCAGCGTTGAAACTTTAGCGGGGTCGGCTACATCTGAGCAGCTCTTC. Its translation is CSVETLAGSATSEQLF.

The rearrangement joins TRBV5-8 to TRBJ2-5; unclear D gene. CDR1 and CDR2 (germline): SGHTS, YDEGEE. CDR3 size: 13 residues. For the CDR3, the DNA is TGTGTCGCTTTAGGGCAGAACCAAGAGACCCAGTACTTC. This gives the protein CVALGQNQETQYF. The entire variable domain, with the rest obtained from reference TRBV5-8 and TRBJ2-5, is as follows: EAGVTQSPTHLIKTRGQQATLRCSPISGHTSVYWYQQALGLGLQFLLWYDEGEERNRGNFPPRFSGRQFPNYSSELNVNALELEDSALYLCVALGQNQETQYFGPGTRLLVL.

The V call is TRBV11-2, the J call TRBJ2-1; tentatively, D is TRBD2 (5 bases). This CDR3 is 15 amino acids long. Deletions cut 3 bases from V and 15 bases from J, with 24 bases between. Germline values: CDR1 SGHAT, CDR2 FQNNGV. CDR3 coding DNA: TGTGCCAGCAGCTTTGGCGGGCCACTCGACAATGAGTGGTTCTTC. As protein: CASSFGGPLDNEWFF.

On this clonotype: The conserved final phenylalanine or tryptophan is absent from the CDR3, which likely points to a read error. Here the CDR3 reads CTSSQEYGRGREANEKLFL. The DNA for the CDR3 is TGCACCAGCAGCCAAGAGTATGGCAGGGGGCGCGAAGCTAATGAAAAACTGTTTCTT. The chain recombines TRBV4-3 with TRBJ1-4; 8 bases are a match to TRBD1. This CDR3 region has 19 residues. Germline CDR1 reads LGHNA; CDR2 reads YSLEER.

About this clonotype itself: The CDR3 does not end in the conserved phenylalanine or tryptophan, so this is likely a read error. The chain employs TRBV7-3 and TRBJ2-5; no reliable D call. The CDR3 has 14 residues. Germline loops: CDR1 SGHTA, CDR2 FQGTGA. This chain's CDR3 is CTSSRSKGQETQYL. The CDR3 bases are TGTACCAGCAGCCGAAGCAAGGGACAAGAGACCCAGTACCTC.

The chain couples TRBV10-1 to TRBJ2-1; D unresolved. The CDR3 covers 12 residues. CDR1 is WNHNN, CDR2 SYGVQD, per germline (reference sequence). The CDR3 DNA reads TGCATCAGCAGTGATCGATTGCGCGAGCAGTTCTTC. Protein product: CISSDRLREQFF.

In regard to this clonotype: This CDR3 fails to terminate in the conserved phenylalanine or tryptophan, so it likely reflects a read error. This sequence joins TRBV29-1 and TRBJ2-6; no reliable D call. V lost 4 bases, J lost 3 bases, and 7 bases lay in between. CDR1 is SQVTM, CDR2 ANQGSEA, per germline. This CDR3 is built from 13 residues. CDR3 bases: TGCAGCGTTGCTGGGTTTGGGGCCAACGTCCTGACTTAC. Residues: CSVAGFGANVLTY.

Of note for this clonotype: A read error may produce the germline difference seen at one junction end. This chain joins TRBV4-2 and TRBJ1-2; the D is unclear. The CDR3 runs to 15 residues. Germline CDR1 is LGHNA and CDR2 is YNFKEQ. CDR3 loop: CVSSQGTRSPYGYTF. The CDR3 DNA sequence: TGTGTCAGCAGCCAAGGCACCAGGAGCCCCTATGGCTACACCTTC.

As to this clonotype: At one of its ends the junction is not consistent with the germline gene, which may arise from a read error. This chain uses TRBV11-3 with TRBJ2-1; D unresolved. Germline V lookup: CDR1 SGHNT, CDR2 YENEEA. This CDR3 spans 14 amino acids. DNA for the CDR3: TGTACCAGCAGCTTAGGCGTCTCGTACAATGAGCGGTTCTTC. It codes for CTSSLGVSYNERFF.

The chain combines TRBV30 with TRBJ2-1, with 8 bases identical to TRBD1. V lost 3 bases, J lost 8 bases, and 12 bases stayed unmatched. Germline V gene lookup returns CDR1 GTSNPN and CDR2 SVGIG (reference sequence). The CDR3 has 15 amino acids. The CDR3 DNA follows: TGTGCCTGGAGCGTAGGGACAGGCGGACTTGATGAGCAGTTCTTC. It translates to CAWSVGTGGLDEQFF.

On this clonotype itself: No conserved phenylalanine or tryptophan is present at the end of the CDR3, so a read error is the likely explanation. It is unclear where the CDR3 begins or ends on the DNA, so no DNA is shown, and the CDR3 is as TCRdb lists it. This chain uses TRBV11-2 with TRBJ2-7; the table's TRBD2 call for D was not verified on the DNA. Counting both end residues, the CDR3 totals 14 amino acids. Germline CDR1 is SGHAT and CDR2 is FQNNGV. CDR3: CASSPPDETQRTYL.

A single count supports this clonotype. This sequence joins TRBV28 and TRBJ2-1; D may be TRBD2 (5 bases). Germline assignment: CDR1 MDHEN and CDR2 SYDVKM. V shed 6 bases and J shed 9 bases, with 15 bases lying between them. The CDR3 contains 13 residues. DNA of the CDR3: TGTGCCAGCAGCCTCGGAGCAAGCGGTGAGCAGTTCTTC. As protein: CASSLGASGEQFF. Combining the CDR3 with reference TRBV28 and TRBJ2-1 gives the whole variable domain DVKVTQSSRYLVKRTGEKVFLECVQDMDHENMFWYRQDPGLGLRLIYFSYDVKMKEKGDIPEGYSVSREKKERFSLILESASTNQTSMYLCASSLGASGEQFFGPGTRLTVL.

A remark on this clonotype: The junction departs from germline at one end; a sequencing error may be responsible. The chain carries TRBV14 and TRBJ2-1; 8 positions agree with TRBD2. Germline CDR1 SGHDN, CDR2 FVKESK. The CDR3 covers 16 residues. CDR3 residues: CDSSAVAGWVNNEHFF. CDR3 DNA sequence: TGTGACAGCAGTGCCGTAGCGGGATGGGTGAACAATGAGCACTTCTTC.